What follows describes a single T cell receptor beta chain. Its target is unknown. This entry belongs to a study of T cell responses to AZD1222 COVID-19 vaccine. Notes on the study in general: Recipients of AZD1222 seropositive at baseline numbered only 6 or 7. Females made up more of the donors, who were largely white British, and clonal diversity may have come out too low. Spike-specific TCR breadth rose after two AZD1222 doses, and depth rose as well.

Generated by immunoSEQ multiplex PCR, the TCRdb table keeps only in-frame clones and is missing some. The sample has 95,000 to 150,000 clones, about 93% seen once. The germline CDR1 and CDR2 sequences are KGHSH and LQKENI. The CDR3 totals 14 residues. V was shortened by 2 bases and J by 2 bases, with 7 bases between the two germline ends. Second-dose groups at about 4 or about 12 weeks were pooled. This chain uses TRBV18 with TRBJ1-3; D uncertain. The sequence was obtained from an adult who received the AZD1222 COVID-19 vaccine. Sequencing was performed on peripheral blood, taken 28 days after the second AZD1222 dose. The chain's CDR3 is CASSPSSTGNTIYF. The CDR3 region has the DNA TGTGCCAGCTCACCATCGAGTACTGGAAACACCATATATTTT.